The rows below give T cell receptor beta chains drawn from one sample of a study of blood T cell repertoires in COVID-19. TCRdb keeps only in-frame clones here, not all; method: immunoSEQ multiplex PCR. The sample has 130,000 to 150,000 clones; around 83% are singletons. The sequencing sample was made of peripheral blood. The receptors were sampled from a human donor with acute or convalescent COVID-19. The donor label of this sample is uncertain. Both conserved end residues are part of each CDR3. The D gene is left open where the match is weak. Some rows mark clone size as missing; the rest say once, few, many or name a class of expanded clone.

>TRBD2|TRBV11-3|.|TRBJ2-1|13
CASSTTSGGVQFF
TGTGCCAGCAGCACGACTAGCGGGGGGGTGCAGTTCTTC
>.|TRBV5-4|.|TRBJ1-1|14
CASSLDSLNTEAFF
TGTGCCAGCAGCTTGGACAGTTTGAACACTGAAGCTTTCTTT
>.|TRBV7-3|once|TRBJ2-3|14
CASSLSLETDTQYF
TGTGCCAGCAGCTTAAGTTTGGAGACAGATACGCAGTATTTT
>.|TRBV6-5|once|TRBJ1-1|14
CASSYPPGRGEAFF
TGTGCCAGCAGTTACCCCCCTGGTCGGGGTGAAGCTTTCTTT
>TRBD1|TRBV29-1|once|TRBJ2-3|14
CSVAPGQPTDTQYF
TGCAGCGTGGCCCCGGGACAGCCCACAGATACGCAGTATTTT
>TRBD2|TRBV7-2|.|TRBJ2-7|13
CASSISSGYEQYF
TGTGCCAGCAGCATCTCTAGCGGGTACGAGCAGTACTTC
>.|TRBV3-1/TRBV3-2|few|TRBJ1-1|12
CASSLSDTEAFF
TGTGCCAGCAGCCTTTCTGACACTGAAGCTTTCTTT
>.|TRBV25-1|.|TRBJ2-1|15
CASSESGLEYNEQFF
TGTGCCAGCAGTGAATCGGGACTCGAGTACAATGAGCAGTTCTTC
>TRBD1|TRBV5-8|.|TRBJ2-3|15
CASSLTGGAPDTQYF
TGTGCCAGCAGCTTGACAGGGGGCGCTCCAGATACGCAGTATTTT
>.|TRBV7-2|few|TRBJ1-1|14
CASSFSVDSAWAFF
TGTGCCAGCAGCTTTAGCGTGGACAGCGCGTGGGCTTTCTTT
>TRBD2|TRBV5-1|.|TRBJ2-1|16
CASSLATSGGYNEQFF
TGCGCCAGCAGCTTGGCCACTAGCGGGGGCTACAATGAGCAGTTCTTC
>TRBD1|TRBV7-3|.|TRBJ2-7|16
CASSLEDRDGSYEQYF
TGTGCCAGCAGCTTAGAGGACAGGGACGGCTCCTACGAGCAGTACTTC
>TRBD2|TRBV6-5|.|TRBJ2-5|15
CASGATTSGRPGQYF
TGTGCCAGCGGGGCAACGACTAGCGGGAGGCCGGGGCAGTACTTC
>.|TRBV27|.|TRBJ2-3|15
CASSLYGASTDTQYF
TGTGCCAGCAGTTTATATGGGGCTAGCACAGATACGCAGTATTTT
>.|TRBV27|.|TRBJ2-1|14
CASKEGAFRNEQFF
TGTGCCAGCAAGGAGGGGGCCTTCCGCAATGAGCAGTTCTTC
>.|TRBV6-5|few|TRBJ1-4|13
CASNGGVWEKLFF
TGTGCCAGCAACGGAGGGGTCTGGGAAAAACTGTTTTTT
>TRBD1|TRBV5-1|.|TRBJ2-5|15
CASSLQGAMQETQYF
TGCGCCAGCAGCTTACAGGGGGCGATGCAAGAGACCCAGTACTTC
>TRBD2|TRBV2|.|TRBJ2-1|15
CASSVSGSSYNEQFF
TGTGCCAGCAGCGTAAGCGGGAGCTCCTACAATGAGCAGTTCTTC
>.|TRBV11-3|once|TRBJ2-6|15
CASSPGGSGANVLTF
TGTGCCAGCAGCCCCGGCGGCTCTGGGGCCAACGTCCTGACTTTC
>.|TRBV7-2|.|TRBJ1-3|14
CASSLVSSGNTIYF
TGTGCCAGCAGCTTAGTTTCATCTGGAAACACCATATATTTT